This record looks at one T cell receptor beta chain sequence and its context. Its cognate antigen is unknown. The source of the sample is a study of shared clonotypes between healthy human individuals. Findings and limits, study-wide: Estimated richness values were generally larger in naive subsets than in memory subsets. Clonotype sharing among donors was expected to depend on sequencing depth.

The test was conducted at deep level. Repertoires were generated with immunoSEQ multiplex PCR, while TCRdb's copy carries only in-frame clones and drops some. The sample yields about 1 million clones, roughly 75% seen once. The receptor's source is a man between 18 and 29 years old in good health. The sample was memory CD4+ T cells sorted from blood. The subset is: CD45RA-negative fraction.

The CDR3 DNA reads TGTGCCAGCAGCTTCGCTAGTTCCTACCAAGAGACCCAGTACTTC. Translated, it gives CASSFASSYQETQYF. The J gene is TRBJ2-5, the V gene TRBV7-2; D remains ambiguous. Per germline, CDR1 SGHTA and CDR2 FQGNSA. Trimming left V 3 bases short and J 0 bases short, with 11 bases between. The length of the CDR3 is 15 residues.